The TCR beta chain described here comes from a study of tumor and adjacent non-tumor tissue in lung cancer. The library came from three nested PCR rounds adapted from ARM-PCR protocols. TCRdb analysed the multiplex PCR reads with MiXCR anew, one entry per CDR3 protein. Among approximately 120,000 distinct CDR3 sequences listed, more than 60% were seen once. With respect to this clonotype: This clone may be a read error of a much larger clone one base away. The conserved phenylalanine or tryptophan normally closing the CDR3 is absent here, so this likely arose from a read error.

The template was RNA from unsorted bulk tissue. Germline V gene sequence: CDR1 DFQATT, CDR2 SNEGSKA (reference sequence). This CDR3 comprises 14 residues. V gave up 5 bases and J gave up 5 bases, with 17 bases separating them. Sequenced input: lung tumor tissue. This clonotype originated in a woman aged 55-69 years with non-small cell lung cancer. The rearrangement uses TRBV20-1 and TRBJ2-3, with D maybe TRBD1 (7 bases). DNA for the CDR3: TGCAGTGCTTGGGACAGAGCGGAGGGAGATACGCAGTATTCT. Translating gives CSAWDRAEGDTQYS.